These T cell receptor beta chains were read from a single sample in a study of blood T cell repertoires in COVID-19. Here immunoSEQ multiplex PCR was the method, and the copy in TCRdb shows in-frame clones only, minus some. In the table there are about 120,000 clones, about 78% of which are singletons. Material for sequencing was peripheral blood. The receptors shown here come from a man between 65 and 85 years old with acute or convalescent COVID-19. CDR3s include the opening cysteine and the closing phenylalanine or tryptophan. Fields, in order: V gene, D gene, CDR3 length, clone size, J gene, CDR3 DNA, CDR3 protein. A D gene is named only where the DNA matches it firmly. Size is omitted from some rows. Given values are once, few, many or a class for expanded clones.

v_call: TRBV18
d_call: TRBD1
cdr3_length: 14
clone_size: .
j_call: TRBJ1-5
cdr3_nt: TGTGCCAGCTCACTAGGGACAGATCATCAGCCCCAGCATTTT
cdr3_aa: CASSLGTDHQPQHF

v_call: TRBV19
d_call: .
cdr3_length: 13
clone_size: .
j_call: TRBJ2-1
cdr3_nt: TGTGCCAGTAGTCGGACAGCTAACAATGAGCAGTTCTTC
cdr3_aa: CASSRTANNEQFF

v_call: TRBV5-4
d_call: .
cdr3_length: 15
clone_size: .
j_call: TRBJ1-2
cdr3_nt: TGTGCCAGCAGCCGGGGAGGCAGTCCTAACTATGGCTACACCTTC
cdr3_aa: CASSRGGSPNYGYTF

v_call: TRBV6-6
d_call: .
cdr3_length: 15
clone_size: .
j_call: TRBJ2-2
cdr3_nt: TGTGCCAGCAGTTCCACCCCGGGGGGCGTCGGGGAGCTGTTTTTT
cdr3_aa: CASSSTPGGVGELFF

v_call: TRBV4-2
d_call: TRBD2
cdr3_length: 15
clone_size: .
j_call: TRBJ2-3
cdr3_nt: TGTGCCAGCAGCCAAGAAAAGGGACTAGTTCATACGCAGTATTTT
cdr3_aa: CASSQEKGLVHTQYF

v_call: TRBV9
d_call: .
cdr3_length: 14
clone_size: .
j_call: TRBJ1-3
cdr3_nt: TGTGCCAGCAGCTCCGACAGCTTTGGAAACACCATATATTTT
cdr3_aa: CASSSDSFGNTIYF

v_call: TRBV19
d_call: .
cdr3_length: 14
clone_size: few
j_call: TRBJ1-6
cdr3_nt: TGTGCCAGTAGTATAGGAGGGAAGCTTCGGCCCCTCCACTTT
cdr3_aa: CASSIGGKLRPLHF

v_call: TRBV27
d_call: .
cdr3_length: 13
clone_size: .
j_call: TRBJ1-2
cdr3_nt: TGTGCCAGCAGTCCCCCAGGGGCGAACGGCTACACCTTC
cdr3_aa: CASSPPGANGYTF

v_call: TRBV5-1
d_call: .
cdr3_length: 13
clone_size: .
j_call: TRBJ2-5
cdr3_nt: TGCGCCAGCAGCTCTAACAGGGAACAGACCCAGTACTTC
cdr3_aa: CASSSNREQTQYF

v_call: TRBV9
d_call: TRBD1
cdr3_length: 15
clone_size: .
j_call: TRBJ2-1
cdr3_nt: TGTGCCAGCAGCGAGACAGGGGACACCTACAATGAGCAGTTCTTC
cdr3_aa: CASSETGDTYNEQFF

v_call: TRBV9
d_call: .
cdr3_length: 14
clone_size: .
j_call: TRBJ2-2
cdr3_nt: TGTGCCAGCAACCCTGAGGGGAACACCGGGGAGCTGTTTTTT
cdr3_aa: CASNPEGNTGELFF

v_call: TRBV5-1
d_call: TRBD2
cdr3_length: 16
clone_size: .
j_call: TRBJ2-2
cdr3_nt: TGCGCCAGCAGCCCGGGACTAGCGGGGGGTGAAGGGGAGCTGTTTTTT
cdr3_aa: CASSPGLAGGEGELFF

v_call: TRBV2
d_call: .
cdr3_length: 14
clone_size: .
j_call: TRBJ2-2
cdr3_nt: TGTGCCAGCAGGGGCGGGTTCGAGACCGGGGAGCTGTTTTTT
cdr3_aa: CASRGGFETGELFF

v_call: TRBV7-8
d_call: .
cdr3_length: 14
clone_size: .
j_call: TRBJ1-5
cdr3_nt: TGTGCCAGCAGCTCATTGGGGGCCGGGCAGCCCCAGCATTTT
cdr3_aa: CASSSLGAGQPQHF

v_call: TRBV7-2
d_call: TRBD2
cdr3_length: 16
clone_size: .
j_call: TRBJ2-1
cdr3_nt: TGTGCCAGCAGCACCTACTCCTCGGGACTAGTGAATGAGCAGTTCTTC
cdr3_aa: CASSTYSSGLVNEQFF

v_call: TRBV6-5
d_call: .
cdr3_length: 12
clone_size: .
j_call: TRBJ2-3
cdr3_nt: TGTGCCAGCACCGCGGTGCTGTGGACGCAGTATTTT
cdr3_aa: CASTAVLWTQYF

v_call: TRBV6-6
d_call: .
cdr3_length: 15
clone_size: .
j_call: TRBJ2-1
cdr3_nt: TGTGCCAGCAGTTACCTTAGCGGCGCATACAATGAGCAGTTCTTC
cdr3_aa: CASSYLSGAYNEQFF

v_call: TRBV9
d_call: .
cdr3_length: 15
clone_size: .
j_call: TRBJ2-1
cdr3_nt: TGTGCCAGCAGCCGTTTTGCTGGGGGAGGGGGTGAGCAGTTCTTC
cdr3_aa: CASSRFAGGGGEQFF

v_call: TRBV7-2
d_call: TRBD2
cdr3_length: 18
clone_size: .
j_call: TRBJ2-1
cdr3_nt: TGTGCCAGCAGCTTAGCCCTAGGGGCGGGGGGGCCGTACAATGAGCAGTTCTTC
cdr3_aa: CASSLALGAGGPYNEQFF

v_call: TRBV4-2
d_call: .
cdr3_length: 14
clone_size: .
j_call: TRBJ2-1
cdr3_nt: TGTGCCAGCAGCCTGCCGGGATTTAACAATGAGCAGTTCTTC
cdr3_aa: CASSLPGFNNEQFF

v_call: TRBV2
d_call: TRBD1
cdr3_length: 11
clone_size: .
j_call: TRBJ1-2
cdr3_nt: TGTGCCAGCAGGGACAGGGGGAACTACACCTTC
cdr3_aa: CASRDRGNYTF

v_call: TRBV5-4
d_call: TRBD2
cdr3_length: 16
clone_size: .
j_call: TRBJ2-5
cdr3_nt: TGTGCCAGCAGCGACCTTTTGCTAGCGGGGGGGGAGACCCAGTACTTC
cdr3_aa: CASSDLLLAGGETQYF

v_call: TRBV7-6
d_call: .
cdr3_length: 19
clone_size: .
j_call: TRBJ1-1
cdr3_nt: TGTGCCAGCAGCTCCCAACCGGGACACCAGGGGCTAATGAACACTGAAGCTTTCTTT
cdr3_aa: CASSSQPGHQGLMNTEAFF

v_call: TRBV18
d_call: TRBD1
cdr3_length: 18
clone_size: once
j_call: TRBJ1-2
cdr3_nt: TGTGCCAGCTCAATTAAGGGACAGGGGGTTCGGTCGAACTATGGCTACACCTTC
cdr3_aa: CASSIKGQGVRSNYGYTF

v_call: TRBV13
d_call: .
cdr3_length: 15
clone_size: .
j_call: TRBJ2-5
cdr3_nt: TGTGCTAGCAGCCTAAAGGTGGAGCGGCAAGAGACCCAGTACTTC
cdr3_aa: CASSLKVERQETQYF

v_call: TRBV19
d_call: TRBD2
cdr3_length: 15
clone_size: .
j_call: TRBJ2-3
cdr3_nt: TGTGCCAGTAGGTACCTAGCGGGGGGCACAGATACGCAGTATTTT
cdr3_aa: CASRYLAGGTDTQYF

v_call: TRBV3-1/TRBV3-2
d_call: .
cdr3_length: 13
clone_size: .
j_call: TRBJ1-5
cdr3_nt: TGTGCCAGCACCCAAGGGGGAGGCCAGCCCCAGCATTTT
cdr3_aa: CASTQGGGQPQHF

v_call: TRBV24-1
d_call: .
cdr3_length: 12
clone_size: .
j_call: TRBJ2-1
cdr3_nt: TGTGCCACCAGACTGGGACACGGTGAGCAGTTCTTC
cdr3_aa: CATRLGHGEQFF

v_call: TRBV19
d_call: .
cdr3_length: 16
clone_size: .
j_call: TRBJ2-7
cdr3_nt: TGTGCCAGTAGGATCGGCGGGGGCCATGTCTCCTACGAGCAGTACTTC
cdr3_aa: CASRIGGGHVSYEQYF

v_call: TRBV6-2/TRBV6-3
d_call: TRBD1
cdr3_length: 15
clone_size: .
j_call: TRBJ1-5
cdr3_nt: TGTGCCAGCAGCCACAGACAGGGGCCCGTTCCGCCCCAGCATTTT
cdr3_aa: CASSHRQGPVPPQHF

v_call: TRBV3-1/TRBV3-2
d_call: .
cdr3_length: 14
clone_size: .
j_call: TRBJ2-2
cdr3_nt: TGTGCCAGCAGCCAGCCTCTAGACACCGGGGAGCTGTTTTTT
cdr3_aa: CASSQPLDTGELFF

v_call: TRBV4-1
d_call: .
cdr3_length: 16
clone_size: .
j_call: TRBJ2-7
cdr3_nt: TGCGCCAGCAGCCAAGGGGCCCCGTCCCTGGGCTACGAGCAGTACTTC
cdr3_aa: CASSQGAPSLGYEQYF

v_call: TRBV4-1
d_call: .
cdr3_length: 14
clone_size: .
j_call: TRBJ1-4
cdr3_nt: TGCGCCAGCAGCCAAGACAGTTTTAATGAAAAACTGTTTTTT
cdr3_aa: CASSQDSFNEKLFF

v_call: TRBV12-5
d_call: .
cdr3_length: 15
clone_size: .
j_call: TRBJ2-1
cdr3_nt: TGTGCTAGTGGCCATACAGGGAAGGTGCGCAATGAGCAGTTCTTC
cdr3_aa: CASGHTGKVRNEQFF

v_call: TRBV6-5
d_call: .
cdr3_length: 15
clone_size: .
j_call: TRBJ1-5
cdr3_nt: TGTGCCAGCAGTCGTTTCGGACAACAAAATCAGCCCCAGCATTTT
cdr3_aa: CASSRFGQQNQPQHF

v_call: TRBV6-2/TRBV6-3
d_call: .
cdr3_length: 15
clone_size: .
j_call: TRBJ1-2
cdr3_nt: TGTGCCAGCAGTTACTACCGCCTCCAGGGTTATGGCTACACCTTC
cdr3_aa: CASSYYRLQGYGYTF

v_call: TRBV10-2
d_call: TRBD1
cdr3_length: 14
clone_size: few
j_call: TRBJ1-1
cdr3_nt: TGCGCCAGCAGTGTTCCGACAGGGGAGGCTGAAGCTTTCTTT
cdr3_aa: CASSVPTGEAEAFF

v_call: TRBV9
d_call: TRBD1
cdr3_length: 16
clone_size: many
j_call: TRBJ2-5
cdr3_nt: TGTGCCAGCAGCTTCCGGGACAGGGGAGGTAGAGAGACCCAGTACTTC
cdr3_aa: CASSFRDRGGRETQYF

v_call: TRBV19
d_call: .
cdr3_length: 15
clone_size: few
j_call: TRBJ1-2
cdr3_nt: TGTGCCAGTAGTAATCCCCGGTCGGGGGGATATGGCTACACCTTC
cdr3_aa: CASSNPRSGGYGYTF

v_call: TRBV5-1
d_call: .
cdr3_length: 16
clone_size: once
j_call: TRBJ2-1
cdr3_nt: TGCGCCAGCAGGTTAGGACAGTTTGTCACCTACAATGAGCAGTTCTTC
cdr3_aa: CASRLGQFVTYNEQFF

v_call: TRBV7-3
d_call: TRBD1
cdr3_length: 15
clone_size: .
j_call: TRBJ2-7
cdr3_nt: TGTGCCAGCAGCTTGGGACAGGCCGGCCCCTACGAGCAGTACTTC
cdr3_aa: CASSLGQAGPYEQYF

v_call: TRBV5-1
d_call: .
cdr3_length: 17
clone_size: .
j_call: TRBJ1-2
cdr3_nt: TGCGCCAGCAGCTTGGATCCGCGCCCGAGTACTAACTATGGCTACACCTTC
cdr3_aa: CASSLDPRPSTNYGYTF

v_call: TRBV5-1
d_call: TRBD1
cdr3_length: 15
clone_size: .
j_call: TRBJ2-1
cdr3_nt: TGCGCCAGCAGCTTGGCGGGACAGGGGATATATGAGCAGTTCTTC
cdr3_aa: CASSLAGQGIYEQFF

v_call: TRBV3-1/TRBV3-2
d_call: .
cdr3_length: 13
clone_size: once
j_call: TRBJ2-3
cdr3_nt: TGTGCCAGCAGCCCCACTGTGACAGATACGCAGTATTTT
cdr3_aa: CASSPTVTDTQYF

v_call: TRBV5-1
d_call: TRBD2
cdr3_length: 19
clone_size: .
j_call: TRBJ2-1
cdr3_nt: TGCGCCAGCCAGACTTGGGGGACTAGCGGGGGTTACGGAGACAATGAGCAGTTCTTC
cdr3_aa: CASQTWGTSGGYGDNEQFF

v_call: TRBV6-2/TRBV6-3
d_call: .
cdr3_length: 14
clone_size: .
j_call: TRBJ1-2
cdr3_nt: TGTGCCAGCAGTTACTCGGGAGGGGACTATGGCTACACCTTC
cdr3_aa: CASSYSGGDYGYTF

v_call: TRBV21-1
d_call: .
cdr3_length: 12
clone_size: few
j_call: TRBJ2-7
cdr3_nt: TGTGCCAGCAGCAAAGCGCGGAGGGAGCAGTACTTC
cdr3_aa: CASSKARREQYF

v_call: TRBV10-3
d_call: .
cdr3_length: 14
clone_size: .
j_call: TRBJ1-4
cdr3_nt: TGTGCCATCAGATCCGGGACATTAAATGAAAAACTGTTTTTT
cdr3_aa: CAIRSGTLNEKLFF

v_call: TRBV18
d_call: .
cdr3_length: 14
clone_size: .
j_call: TRBJ1-3
cdr3_nt: TGTGCCAGCTCACAAAACGCCAGGAGAAACACCATATATTTT
cdr3_aa: CASSQNARRNTIYF

v_call: TRBV5-6
d_call: .
cdr3_length: 14
clone_size: few
j_call: TRBJ2-5
cdr3_nt: TGTGCCAGCAGCTTGGAAACAGCCCACGAGACCCAGTACTTC
cdr3_aa: CASSLETAHETQYF

v_call: TRBV14
d_call: .
cdr3_length: 13
clone_size: .
j_call: TRBJ1-5
cdr3_nt: TGTGCCAGCAGCTGGACTGGGAATCAGCCCCAGCATTTT
cdr3_aa: CASSWTGNQPQHF

v_call: TRBV6-2/TRBV6-3
d_call: TRBD1
cdr3_length: 17
clone_size: .
j_call: TRBJ2-1
cdr3_nt: TGTGCCAGCAGCTATCCGCGTATCGGCCAGGGGGACAATGAGCAGTTCTTC
cdr3_aa: CASSYPRIGQGDNEQFF

v_call: TRBV9
d_call: .
cdr3_length: 15
clone_size: .
j_call: TRBJ1-5
cdr3_nt: TGTGCCAGCAGTGCGATGGGGGCCAGCAATCAGCCCCAGCATTTT
cdr3_aa: CASSAMGASNQPQHF

v_call: TRBV4-3
d_call: TRBD2
cdr3_length: 14
clone_size: .
j_call: TRBJ2-7
cdr3_nt: TGCGCCAGCAGCTACCTAGCGGGGAACGACGAGCAGTACTTC
cdr3_aa: CASSYLAGNDEQYF

v_call: TRBV25-1
d_call: TRBD1
cdr3_length: 15
clone_size: .
j_call: TRBJ1-4
cdr3_nt: TGTGCCAGCAGTCTGGGACAGCGAGATAATGAAAAACTGTTTTTT
cdr3_aa: CASSLGQRDNEKLFF

v_call: TRBV6-5
d_call: .
cdr3_length: 15
clone_size: .
j_call: TRBJ1-1
cdr3_nt: TGTGCCAGCAGTTACTCGAGACAAGGGAACACTGAAGCTTTCTTT
cdr3_aa: CASSYSRQGNTEAFF

v_call: TRBV15
d_call: TRBD2
cdr3_length: 17
clone_size: .
j_call: TRBJ2-2
cdr3_nt: TGTGCCACCAGCAGTCCGGGACTACCATCGAACACCGGGGAGCTGTTTTTT
cdr3_aa: CATSSPGLPSNTGELFF

v_call: TRBV10-3
d_call: .
cdr3_length: 15
clone_size: .
j_call: TRBJ1-5
cdr3_nt: TGTGCCATCAGTGAGGCAGACTATAGCAATCAGCCCCAGCATTTT
cdr3_aa: CAISEADYSNQPQHF

v_call: TRBV15
d_call: TRBD2
cdr3_length: 18
clone_size: .
j_call: TRBJ2-3
cdr3_nt: TGTGCCACCAGCGCACCCGGGACTAGCGGGGGGGGAAGGGATACGCAGTATTTT
cdr3_aa: CATSAPGTSGGGRDTQYF